The source of this TCR beta chain is a study of OX40 agonist ivuxolimab in advanced cancers. V gave up 0 bases and J gave up 6 bases, with 8 bases separating them. The CDR3 sequence is 14 residues long. Germline CDR1 and CDR2: LGHNA and YNFKEQ. Libraries were prepared by immunoSEQ multiplex PCR; TCRdb keeps only in-frame clonotypes and omits some of them. This table has about 50,000 clones, nearly 90% appearing once. The receptor was isolated from an adult with an advanced solid tumor such as melanoma, head and neck, liver or kidney cancer. The chain is built from TRBV4-2 and TRBJ2-2; D not certain. Sequences were derived from CD4+ or CD8+ T cells sorted from blood, sampled in a trial of the OX40 agonist ivuxolimab. CDR3 sequence (DNA): TGTGCCAGCAGCCAAGATACCGTCCCCGGGGAGCTGTTTTTT. Protein sequence: CASSQDTVPGELFF.